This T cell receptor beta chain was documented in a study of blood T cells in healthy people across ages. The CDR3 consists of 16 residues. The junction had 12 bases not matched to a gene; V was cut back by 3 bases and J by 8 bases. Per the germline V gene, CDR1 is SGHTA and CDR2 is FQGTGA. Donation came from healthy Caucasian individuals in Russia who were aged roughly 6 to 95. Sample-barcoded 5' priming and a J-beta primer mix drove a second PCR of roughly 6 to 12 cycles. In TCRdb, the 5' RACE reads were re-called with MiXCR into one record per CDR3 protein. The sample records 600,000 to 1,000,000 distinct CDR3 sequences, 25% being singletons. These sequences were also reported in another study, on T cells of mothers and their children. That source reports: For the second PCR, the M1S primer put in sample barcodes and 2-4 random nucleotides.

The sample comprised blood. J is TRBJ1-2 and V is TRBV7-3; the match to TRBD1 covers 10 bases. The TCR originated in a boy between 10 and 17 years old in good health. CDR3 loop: CASSFSPTTGGGGYTF. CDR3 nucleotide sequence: TGTGCCAGCAGCTTCTCCCCCACGACAGGGGGCGGGGGCTACACCTTC.